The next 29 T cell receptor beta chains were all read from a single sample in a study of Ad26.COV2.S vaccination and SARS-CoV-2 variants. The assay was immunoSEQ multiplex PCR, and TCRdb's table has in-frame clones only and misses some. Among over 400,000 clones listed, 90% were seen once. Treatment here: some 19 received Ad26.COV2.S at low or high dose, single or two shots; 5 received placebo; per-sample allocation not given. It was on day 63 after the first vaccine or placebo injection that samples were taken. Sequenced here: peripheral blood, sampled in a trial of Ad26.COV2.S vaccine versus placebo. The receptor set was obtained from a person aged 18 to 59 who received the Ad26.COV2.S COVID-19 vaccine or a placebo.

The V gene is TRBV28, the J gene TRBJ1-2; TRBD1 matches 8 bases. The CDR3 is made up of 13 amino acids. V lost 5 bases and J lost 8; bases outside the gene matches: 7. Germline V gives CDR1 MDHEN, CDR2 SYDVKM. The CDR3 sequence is CASSVTGAEGYTF. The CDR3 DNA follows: TGTGCCAGCAGTGTGACAGGGGCGGAGGGCTACACCTTC.

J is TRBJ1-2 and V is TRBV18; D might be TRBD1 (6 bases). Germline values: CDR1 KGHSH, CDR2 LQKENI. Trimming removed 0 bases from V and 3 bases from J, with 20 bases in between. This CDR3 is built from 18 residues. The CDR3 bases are TGTGCCAGCTCACCACCGGGGAGGGGGTCTACTACGGACTATGGCTACACCTTC. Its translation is CASSPPGRGSTTDYGYTF. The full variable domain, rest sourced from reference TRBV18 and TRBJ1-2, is NAGVMQNPRHLVRRRGQEARLRCSPMKGHSHVYWYRQLPEEGLKFMVYLQKENIIDESGMPKERFSAEFPKEGPSILRIQQVVRGDSAAYFCASSPPGRGSTTDYGYTFGSGTRLTVV.

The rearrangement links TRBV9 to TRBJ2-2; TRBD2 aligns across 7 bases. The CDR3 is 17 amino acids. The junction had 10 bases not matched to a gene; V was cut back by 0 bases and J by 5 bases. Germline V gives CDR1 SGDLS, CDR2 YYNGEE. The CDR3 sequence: CASSVGLADTWTGELFF. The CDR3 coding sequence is TGTGCCAGCAGCGTAGGGCTAGCGGATACCTGGACCGGGGAGCTGTTTTTT.

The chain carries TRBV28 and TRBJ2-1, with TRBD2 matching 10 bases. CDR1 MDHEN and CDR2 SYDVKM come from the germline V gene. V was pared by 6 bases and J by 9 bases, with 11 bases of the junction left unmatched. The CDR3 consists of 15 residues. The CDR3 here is CASRPGLARGGEQFF. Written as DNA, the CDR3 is TGTGCCAGCAGACCGGGACTAGCGAGGGGGGGTGAGCAGTTCTTC. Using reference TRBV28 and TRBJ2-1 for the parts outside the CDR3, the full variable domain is DVKVTQSSRYLVKRTGEKVFLECVQDMDHENMFWYRQDPGLGLRLIYFSYDVKMKEKGDIPEGYSVSREKKERFSLILESASTNQTSMYLCASRPGLARGGEQFFGPGTRLTVL.

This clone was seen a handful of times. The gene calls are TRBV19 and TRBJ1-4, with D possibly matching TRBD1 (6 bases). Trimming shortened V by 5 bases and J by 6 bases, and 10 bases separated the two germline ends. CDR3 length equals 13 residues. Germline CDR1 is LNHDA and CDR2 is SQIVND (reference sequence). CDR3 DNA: TGTGCCAGTAGTCGGGGGGCGGATGAAAAACTGTTTTTT. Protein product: CASSRGADEKLFF.

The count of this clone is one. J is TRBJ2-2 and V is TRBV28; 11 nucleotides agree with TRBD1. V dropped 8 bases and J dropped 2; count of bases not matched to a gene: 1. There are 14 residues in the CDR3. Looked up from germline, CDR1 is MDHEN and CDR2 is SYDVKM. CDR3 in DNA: TGTGCCAGCCGGACAGGGGGCAACACCGGGGAGCTGTTTTTT. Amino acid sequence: CASRTGGNTGELFF. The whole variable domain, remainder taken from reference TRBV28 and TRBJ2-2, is DVKVTQSSRYLVKRTGEKVFLECVQDMDHENMFWYRQDPGLGLRLIYFSYDVKMKEKGDIPEGYSVSREKKERFSLILESASTNQTSMYLCASRTGGNTGELFFGEGSRLTVL.

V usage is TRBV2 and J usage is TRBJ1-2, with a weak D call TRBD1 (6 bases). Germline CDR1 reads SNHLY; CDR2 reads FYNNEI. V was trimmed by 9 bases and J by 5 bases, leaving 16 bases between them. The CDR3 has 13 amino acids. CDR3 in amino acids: CARRGIFGYGYTF. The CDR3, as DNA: TGTGCCAGGAGGGGGATTTTTGGTTATGGCTACACCTTC.

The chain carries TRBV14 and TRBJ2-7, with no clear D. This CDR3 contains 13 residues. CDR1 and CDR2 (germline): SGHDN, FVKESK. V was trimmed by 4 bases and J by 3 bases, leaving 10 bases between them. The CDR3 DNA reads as TGTGCCAGCAGCCTGGTAAGGGACTACGAGCAGTACTTC. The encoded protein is CASSLVRDYEQYF. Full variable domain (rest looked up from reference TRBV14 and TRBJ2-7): EAGVTQFPSHSVIEKGQTVTLRCDPISGHDNLYWYRRVMGKEIKFLLHFVKESKQDESGMPNNRFLAERTGGTYSTLKVQPAELEDSGVYFCASSLVRDYEQYFGPGTRLTVT.

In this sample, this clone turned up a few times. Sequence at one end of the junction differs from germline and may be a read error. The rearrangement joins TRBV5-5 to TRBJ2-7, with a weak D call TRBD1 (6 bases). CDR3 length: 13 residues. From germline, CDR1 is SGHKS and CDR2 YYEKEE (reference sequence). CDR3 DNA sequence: TGTGCCAGCAGCTTGGCAGGGGAGCCACAACCTGCGTTC. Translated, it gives CASSLAGEPQPAF.

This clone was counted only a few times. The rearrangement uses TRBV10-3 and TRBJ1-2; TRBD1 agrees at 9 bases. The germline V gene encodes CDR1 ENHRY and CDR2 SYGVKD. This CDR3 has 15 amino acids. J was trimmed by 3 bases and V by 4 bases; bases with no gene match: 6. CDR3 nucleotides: TGTGCCATCAGTGGCGGGGACAGGGAAGACTATGGCTACACCTTC. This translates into CAISGGDREDYGYTF.

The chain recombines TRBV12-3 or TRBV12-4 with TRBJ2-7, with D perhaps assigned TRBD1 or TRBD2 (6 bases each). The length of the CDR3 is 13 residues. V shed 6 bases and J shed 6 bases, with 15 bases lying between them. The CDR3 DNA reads TGTGCCAGCAGCTCAAACCCGGGGGCCGAGCAGTACTTC. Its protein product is CASSSNPGAEQYF.

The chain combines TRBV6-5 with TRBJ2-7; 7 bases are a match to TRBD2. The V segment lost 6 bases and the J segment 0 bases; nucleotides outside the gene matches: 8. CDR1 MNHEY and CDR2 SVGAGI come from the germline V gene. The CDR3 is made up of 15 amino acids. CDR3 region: CASSLGGTTSYEQYF. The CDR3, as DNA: TGTGCCAGCAGCCTCGGCGGGACTACCTCCTACGAGCAGTACTTC.

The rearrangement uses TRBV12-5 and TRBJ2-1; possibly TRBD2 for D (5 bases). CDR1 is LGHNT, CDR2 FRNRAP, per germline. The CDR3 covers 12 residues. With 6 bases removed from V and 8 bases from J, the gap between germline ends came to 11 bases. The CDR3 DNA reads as TGTGCTAGTGGCCCCACTAGGGATGAGCAGTTCTTC. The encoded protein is CASGPTRDEQFF.

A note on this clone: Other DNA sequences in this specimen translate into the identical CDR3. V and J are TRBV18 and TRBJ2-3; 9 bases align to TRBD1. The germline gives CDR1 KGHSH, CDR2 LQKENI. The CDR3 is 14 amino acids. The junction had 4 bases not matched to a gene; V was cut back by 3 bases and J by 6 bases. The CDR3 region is CASSPGQGTDTQYF. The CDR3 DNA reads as TGTGCCAGCTCACCGGGACAGGGTACCGATACGCAGTATTTT.

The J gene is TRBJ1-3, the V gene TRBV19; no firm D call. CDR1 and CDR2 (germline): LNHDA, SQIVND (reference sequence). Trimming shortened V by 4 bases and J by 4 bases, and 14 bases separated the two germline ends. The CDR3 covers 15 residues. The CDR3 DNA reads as TGTGCCAGTAGTACTTCCGTGACCCACGGAAACACCATATATTTT. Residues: CASSTSVTHGNTIYF. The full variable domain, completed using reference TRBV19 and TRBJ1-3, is DGGITQSPKYLFRKEGQNVTLSCEQNLNHDAMYWYRQDPGQGLRLIYYSQIVNDFQKGDIAEGYSVSREKKESFPLTVTSAQKNPTAFYLCASSTSVTHGNTIYFGEGSWLTVV.

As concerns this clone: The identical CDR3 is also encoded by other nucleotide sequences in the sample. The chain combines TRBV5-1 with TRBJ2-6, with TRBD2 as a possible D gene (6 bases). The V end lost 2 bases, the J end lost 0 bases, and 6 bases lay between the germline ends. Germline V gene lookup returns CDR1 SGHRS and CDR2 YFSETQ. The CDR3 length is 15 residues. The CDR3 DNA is TGCGCCAGCAGCTTCGGGGGCTCTGGGGCCAACGTCCTGACTTTC. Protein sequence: CASSFGGSGANVLTF.

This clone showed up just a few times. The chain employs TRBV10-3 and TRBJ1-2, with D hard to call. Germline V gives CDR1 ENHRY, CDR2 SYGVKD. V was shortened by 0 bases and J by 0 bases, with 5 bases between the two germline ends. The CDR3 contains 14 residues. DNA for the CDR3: TGTGCCATCAGTGAGTCGACAACTAACTATGGCTACACCTTC. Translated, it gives CAISESTTNYGYTF.

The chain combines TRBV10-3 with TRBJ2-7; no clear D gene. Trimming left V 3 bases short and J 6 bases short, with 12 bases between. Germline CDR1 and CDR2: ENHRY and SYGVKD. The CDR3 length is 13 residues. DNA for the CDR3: TGTGCCATCAGTGAAGAGCAAGCAGCCGAGCAGTACTTC. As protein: CAISEEQAAEQYF.

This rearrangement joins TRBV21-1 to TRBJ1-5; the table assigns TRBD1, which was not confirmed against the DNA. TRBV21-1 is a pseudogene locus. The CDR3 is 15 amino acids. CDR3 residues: CASYLPGQSNQPQHF. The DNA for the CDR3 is TGTGCCAGCTACCTTCCGGGACAGAGCAATCAGCCCCAGCATTTT.

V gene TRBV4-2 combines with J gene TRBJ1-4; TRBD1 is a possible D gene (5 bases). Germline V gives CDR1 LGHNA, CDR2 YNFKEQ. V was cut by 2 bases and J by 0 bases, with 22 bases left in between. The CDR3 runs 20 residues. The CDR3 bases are TGTGCCAGCAGCCAACGTGACTTCGCCTGGGACCGGACAACTAATGAAAAACTGTTTTTT. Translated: CASSQRDFAWDRTTNEKLFF.

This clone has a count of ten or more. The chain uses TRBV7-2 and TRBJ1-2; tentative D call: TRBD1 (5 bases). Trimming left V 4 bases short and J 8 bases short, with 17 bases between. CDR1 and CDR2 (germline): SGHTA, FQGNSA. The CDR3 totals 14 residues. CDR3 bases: TGTGCCAGCAGCTCAGCAGGAGGGGATGGCGGCTACACCTTC. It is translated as CASSSAGGDGGYTF.

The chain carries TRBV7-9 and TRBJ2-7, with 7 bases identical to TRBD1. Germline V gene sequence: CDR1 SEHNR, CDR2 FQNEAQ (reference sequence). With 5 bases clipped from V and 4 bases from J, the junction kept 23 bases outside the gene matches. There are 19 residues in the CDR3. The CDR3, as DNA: TGTGCCAGCAGCGAGGGGGCTAGGTGGGGTCCCGGATACTATTACGAGCAGTACTTC. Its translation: CASSEGARWGPGYYYEQYF. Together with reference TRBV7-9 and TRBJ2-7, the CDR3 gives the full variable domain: DTGVSQNPRHKITKRGQNVTFRCDPISEHNRLYWYRQTLGQGPEFLTYFQNEAQLEKSRLLSDRFSAERPKGSFSTLEIQRTEQGDSAMYLCASSEGARWGPGYYYEQYFGPGTRLTVT.

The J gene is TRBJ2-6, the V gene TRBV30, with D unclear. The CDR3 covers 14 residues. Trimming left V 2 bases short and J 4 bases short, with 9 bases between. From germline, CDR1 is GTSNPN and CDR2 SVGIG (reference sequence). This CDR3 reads CAWSKGGGANVLTF. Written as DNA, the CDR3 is TGTGCCTGGAGTAAAGGTGGCGGGGCCAACGTCCTGACTTTC.

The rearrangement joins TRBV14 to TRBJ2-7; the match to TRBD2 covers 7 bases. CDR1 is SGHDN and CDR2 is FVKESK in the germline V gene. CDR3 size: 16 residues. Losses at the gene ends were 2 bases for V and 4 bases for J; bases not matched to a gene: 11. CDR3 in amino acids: CASSQRTSLISYEQYF. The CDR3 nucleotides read TGTGCCAGCAGCCAAAGGACTAGTTTGATTTCGTACGAGCAGTACTTC. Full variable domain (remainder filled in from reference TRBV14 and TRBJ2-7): EAGVTQFPSHSVIEKGQTVTLRCDPISGHDNLYWYRRVMGKEIKFLLHFVKESKQDESGMPNNRFLAERTGGTYSTLKVQPAELEDSGVYFCASSQRTSLISYEQYFGPGTRLTVT.

DNA for the CDR3: TGTGCCAGCAGTTGGGGACTAGCGGGAGAGGTCTGGCAAGAGACCCAGTACTTC. Protein sequence: CASSWGLAGEVWQETQYF. The chain carries TRBV11-2 and TRBJ2-5; 14 nucleotides agree with TRBD2. V was clipped by 6 bases and J by 2 bases; unmatched bases: 11. CDR3 length: 18 residues. Germline V gene lookup returns CDR1 SGHAT and CDR2 FQNNGV.

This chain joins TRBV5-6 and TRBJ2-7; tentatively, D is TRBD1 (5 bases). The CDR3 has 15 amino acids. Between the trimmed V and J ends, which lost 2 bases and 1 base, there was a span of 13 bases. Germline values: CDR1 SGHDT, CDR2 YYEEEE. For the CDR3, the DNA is TGTGCCAGCAGCTTCGGCAGGGCTAGTTCCTACGAGCAGTACTTC. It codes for CASSFGRASSYEQYF.

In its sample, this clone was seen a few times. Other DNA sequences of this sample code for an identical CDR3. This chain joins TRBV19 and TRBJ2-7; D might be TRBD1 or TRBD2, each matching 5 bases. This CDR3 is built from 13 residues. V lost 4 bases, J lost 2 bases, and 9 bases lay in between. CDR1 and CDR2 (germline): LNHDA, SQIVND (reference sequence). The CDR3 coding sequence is TGTGCCAGTAGTAGGGACGAGACCTACGAGCAGTACTTC. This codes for CASSRDETYEQYF.

CDR3 protein: CASSEWPRGAGGTEETQYF. The CDR3 nucleotides read TGTGCCAGCAGTGAGTGGCCGAGAGGGGCGGGAGGGACCGAAGAGACCCAGTACTTC. The chain joins TRBV6-1 to TRBJ2-5, with TRBD2 matching 9 bases. The germline gives CDR1 MNHNS, CDR2 SASEGT. J was trimmed by 3 bases and V by 3 bases; bases with no gene match: 17. CDR3 size: 19 residues.

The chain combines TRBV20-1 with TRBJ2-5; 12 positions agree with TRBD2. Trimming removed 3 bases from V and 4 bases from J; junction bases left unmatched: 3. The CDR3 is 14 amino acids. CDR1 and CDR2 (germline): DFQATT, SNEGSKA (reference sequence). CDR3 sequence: CSASPLAGGETQYF. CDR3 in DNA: TGCAGTGCTAGTCCACTAGCGGGAGGAGAGACCCAGTACTTC.